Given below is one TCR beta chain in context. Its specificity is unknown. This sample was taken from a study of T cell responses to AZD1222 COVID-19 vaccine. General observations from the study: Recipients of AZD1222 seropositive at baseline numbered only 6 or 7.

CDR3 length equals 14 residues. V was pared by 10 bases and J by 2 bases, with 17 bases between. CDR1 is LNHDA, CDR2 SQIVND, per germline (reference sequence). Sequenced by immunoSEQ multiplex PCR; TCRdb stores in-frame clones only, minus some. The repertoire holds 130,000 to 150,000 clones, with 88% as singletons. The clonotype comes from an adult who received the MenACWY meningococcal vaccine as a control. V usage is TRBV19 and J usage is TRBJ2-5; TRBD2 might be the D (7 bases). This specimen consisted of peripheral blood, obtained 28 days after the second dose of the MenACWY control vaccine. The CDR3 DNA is TGTGCCACCGATGAGGGGGGGGGTCAAGAGACCCAGTACTTC. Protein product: CATDEGGGQETQYF.